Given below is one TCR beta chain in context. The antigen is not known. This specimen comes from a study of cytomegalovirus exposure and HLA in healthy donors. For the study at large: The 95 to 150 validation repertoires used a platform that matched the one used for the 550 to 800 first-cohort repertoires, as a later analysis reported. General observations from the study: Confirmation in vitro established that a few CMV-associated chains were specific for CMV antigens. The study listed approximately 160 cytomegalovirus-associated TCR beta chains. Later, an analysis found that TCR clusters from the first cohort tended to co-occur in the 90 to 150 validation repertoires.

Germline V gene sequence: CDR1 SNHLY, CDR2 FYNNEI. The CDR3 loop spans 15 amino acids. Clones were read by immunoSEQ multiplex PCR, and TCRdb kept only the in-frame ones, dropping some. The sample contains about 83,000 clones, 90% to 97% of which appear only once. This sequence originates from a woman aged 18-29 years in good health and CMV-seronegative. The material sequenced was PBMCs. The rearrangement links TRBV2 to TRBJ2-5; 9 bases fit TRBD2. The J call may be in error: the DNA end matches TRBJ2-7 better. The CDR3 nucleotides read TGTGCCAGCAGTGCTTTGGCTAGCGGGATATACGAGCAGTACTTC. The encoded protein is CASSALASGIYEQYF.